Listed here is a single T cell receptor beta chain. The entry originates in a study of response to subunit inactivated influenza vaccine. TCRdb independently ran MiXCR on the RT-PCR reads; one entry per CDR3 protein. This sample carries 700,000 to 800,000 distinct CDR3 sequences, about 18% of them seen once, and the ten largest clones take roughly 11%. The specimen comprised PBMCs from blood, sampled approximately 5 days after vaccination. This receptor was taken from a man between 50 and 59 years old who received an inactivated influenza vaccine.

The CDR3 sequence is CSGGTSATQFF. DNA of the CDR3: TGCAGCGGAGGGACTTCAGCGACCCAGTTCTTC. The V call is TRBV29-1, the J call TRBJ2-5; tentative D call: TRBD2 (6 bases). The J call is uncertain, as TRBJ2-1 better fits the DNA end. Germline CDR1 is SQVTM and CDR2 is ANQGSEA. The CDR3 consists of 11 residues.